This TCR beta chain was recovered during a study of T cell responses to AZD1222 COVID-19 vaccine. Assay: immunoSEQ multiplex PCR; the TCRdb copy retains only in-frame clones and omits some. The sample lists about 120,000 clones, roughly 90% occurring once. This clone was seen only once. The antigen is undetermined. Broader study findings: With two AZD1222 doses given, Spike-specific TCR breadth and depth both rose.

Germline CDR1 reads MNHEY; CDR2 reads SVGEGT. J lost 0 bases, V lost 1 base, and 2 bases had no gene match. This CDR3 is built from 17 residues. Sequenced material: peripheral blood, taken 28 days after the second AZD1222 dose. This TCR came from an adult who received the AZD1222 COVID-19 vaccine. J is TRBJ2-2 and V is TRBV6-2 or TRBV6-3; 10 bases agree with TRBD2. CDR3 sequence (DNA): TGTGCCAGCAGTTACTTAGCGGGGGGCGCGAACACCGGGGAGCTGTTTTTT. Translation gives CASSYLAGGANTGELFF.